The sequence of this T cell receptor beta chain was determined in a study of radiotherapy plus CTLA-4 blockade in lung cancer. This clone was detected only once. What it binds is not known. Points from the study as a whole: Early clone dynamics of blood T cells, plus interferon-beta, reportedly predicted response best.

This table comes from immunoSEQ multiplex PCR, and its TCRdb copy is limited to in-frame clones, with some not included. Among almost 55,000 clones listed, 70% to 85% were seen once. This material consisted of peripheral blood, taken from a patient treated with radiotherapy plus ipilimumab. The receptor was derived from a human donor with non-small cell lung cancer who had a partial response to radiotherapy plus ipilimumab.

In DNA, the CDR3 is TGTGCCAGCAGCCTACGAGGATACCAAATTAATGAAAAACTGTTTTTT. Its translation: CASSLRGYQINEKLFF. The J gene is TRBJ1-4, the V gene TRBV13; D is unresolved. CDR3 length equals 16 residues. The V and J ends lost 5 bases and 4 bases respectively, with 17 bases between them. CDR1 and CDR2 from the germline V gene are PRHDT and FYEKMQ (reference sequence).